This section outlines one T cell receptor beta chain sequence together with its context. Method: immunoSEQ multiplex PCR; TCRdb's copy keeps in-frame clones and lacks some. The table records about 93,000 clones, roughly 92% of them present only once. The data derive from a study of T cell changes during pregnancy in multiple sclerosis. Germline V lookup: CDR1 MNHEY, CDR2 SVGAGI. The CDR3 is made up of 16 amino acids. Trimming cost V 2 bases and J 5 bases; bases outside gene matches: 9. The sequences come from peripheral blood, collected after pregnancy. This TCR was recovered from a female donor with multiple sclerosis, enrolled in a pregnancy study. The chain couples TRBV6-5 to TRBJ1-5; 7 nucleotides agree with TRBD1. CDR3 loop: CASSYKWGDSYQPQHF. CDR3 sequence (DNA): TGTGCCAGCAGTTACAAGTGGGGGGACAGTTATCAGCCCCAGCATTTT.